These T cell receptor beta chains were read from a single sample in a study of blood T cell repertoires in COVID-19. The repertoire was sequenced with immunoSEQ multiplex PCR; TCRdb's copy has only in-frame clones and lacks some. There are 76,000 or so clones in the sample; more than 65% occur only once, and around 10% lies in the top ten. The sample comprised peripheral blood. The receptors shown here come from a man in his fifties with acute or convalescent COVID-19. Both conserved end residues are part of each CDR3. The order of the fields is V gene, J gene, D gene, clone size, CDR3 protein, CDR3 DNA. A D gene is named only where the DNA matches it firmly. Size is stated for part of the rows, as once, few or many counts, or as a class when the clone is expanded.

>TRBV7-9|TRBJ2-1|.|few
CASSLALSHGEQFF
TGTGCCAGCAGCTTAGCTCTGAGTCACGGTGAGCAGTTCTTC
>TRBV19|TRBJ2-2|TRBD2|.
CASSISGRADTGELFF
TGTGCCAGTAGTATATCCGGGAGGGCCGACACCGGGGAGCTGTTTTTT
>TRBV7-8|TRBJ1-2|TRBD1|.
CASSRRGGWGYTF
TGTGCCAGCAGCCGTCGAGGGGGCTGGGGCTACACCTTC
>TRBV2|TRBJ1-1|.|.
CASSNRENTEAFF
TGTGCCAGCAGCAACAGGGAGAACACTGAAGCTTTCTTT
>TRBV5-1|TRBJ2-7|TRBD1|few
CASAGTGPPEQYF
TGCGCCAGCGCCGGGACAGGCCCCCCCGAGCAGTACTTC
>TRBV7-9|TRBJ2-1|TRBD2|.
CASSFPPGTSDNEQFF
TGTGCCAGCAGCTTCCCCCCCGGGACTAGCGACAATGAGCAGTTCTTC
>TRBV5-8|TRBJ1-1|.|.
CASSFGRTEAFF
TGTGCCAGCAGCTTCGGTCGGACTGAAGCTTTCTTT
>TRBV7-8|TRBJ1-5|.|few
CASSLMTELGNQPQHF
TGTGCCAGCAGCTTAATGACTGAGCTGGGCAATCAGCCCCAGCATTTT
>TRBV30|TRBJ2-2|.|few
CAWSPTRELFF
TGTGCCTGGAGTCCTACCAGGGAGCTGTTTTTT
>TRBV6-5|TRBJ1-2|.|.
CATKTGPTVNYGYTF
TGTGCCACGAAGACAGGCCCCACAGTAAACTATGGCTACACCTTC
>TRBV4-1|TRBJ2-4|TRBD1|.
CASSQGRGLAKNIQYF
TGCGCCAGCAGCCAAGGCAGGGGGCTAGCCAAAAACATTCAGTACTTC
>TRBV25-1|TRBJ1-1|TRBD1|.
CASRTGTEKNTEAFF
TGTGCCAGCAGGACCGGGACAGAGAAGAACACTGAAGCTTTCTTT
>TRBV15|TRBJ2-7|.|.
CATSRDQGPWEQYF
TGTGCCACCAGCAGAGATCAGGGGCCCTGGGAGCAGTACTTC
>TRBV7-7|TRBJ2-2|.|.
CASSQQRTLGTGELFF
TGTGCCAGCAGCCAACAACGGACTCTCGGGACCGGGGAGCTGTTTTTT
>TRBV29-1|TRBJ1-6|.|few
CSVEDLREMRADRSPLHF
TGCAGCGTTGAAGACCTAAGGGAAATGCGGGCAGACCGATCACCCCTCCACTTT
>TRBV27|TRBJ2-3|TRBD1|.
CASTMTGSSTDTQYF
TGTGCCAGCACCATGACAGGGTCTAGCACAGATACGCAGTATTTT
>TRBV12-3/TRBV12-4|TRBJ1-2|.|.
CASSFRERDGYTF
TGTGCCAGCAGTTTCAGGGAACGGGATGGCTACACCTTC
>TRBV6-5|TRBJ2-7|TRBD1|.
CASSYSKGAIPYEQYF
TGTGCCAGCAGTTACTCGAAGGGGGCTATCCCCTACGAGCAGTACTTC
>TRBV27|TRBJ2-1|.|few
CASSLWQGGNEQFF
TGTGCCAGCAGTTTATGGCAGGGTGGAAATGAGCAGTTCTTC
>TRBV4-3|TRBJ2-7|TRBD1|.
CASSRTGTGENEQYF
TGCGCCAGCAGCCGAACCGGGACAGGGGAAAACGAGCAGTACTTC
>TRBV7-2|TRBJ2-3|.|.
CASSLLSDTQYF
TGTGCCAGCAGCCTCCTGAGCGATACGCAGTATTTT
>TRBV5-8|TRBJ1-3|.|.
CASSYRVSGNTIYF
TGTGCCAGCAGCTACAGGGTCTCTGGAAACACCATATATTTT
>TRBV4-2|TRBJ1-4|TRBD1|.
CASSQTGGWEEKLFF
TGTGCCAGCAGCCAAACAGGGGGCTGGGAGGAAAAACTGTTTTTT
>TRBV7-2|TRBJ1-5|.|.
CASSFRGGSNQPQHF
TGTGCCAGCAGCTTTCGAGGGGGAAGCAATCAGCCCCAGCATTTT
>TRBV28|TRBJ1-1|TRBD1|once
CASSPRDRNTEAFF
TGTGCCAGCAGTCCCCGGGACAGGAACACTGAAGCTTTCTTT
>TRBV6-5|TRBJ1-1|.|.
CASRTVFGAFF
TGTGCCAGCAGAACGGTCTTCGGGGCTTTCTTT
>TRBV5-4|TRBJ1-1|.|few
CASSPAGGEAFF
TGTGCCAGCAGCCCAGCCGGGGGTGAAGCTTTCTTT
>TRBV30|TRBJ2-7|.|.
CAWSLSLYEQYF
TGTGCCTGGAGTCTGTCACTGTACGAGCAGTACTTC
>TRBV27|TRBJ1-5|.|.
CASSPPGKTQPQHF
TGTGCCAGCAGTCCTCCGGGGAAGACTCAGCCCCAGCATTTT
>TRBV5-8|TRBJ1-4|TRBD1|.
CASSLGYRDSPNLMMEKLFF
TGTGCCAGCAGCTTGGGATACCGGGACAGCCCGAACCTAATGATGGAAAAACTGTTTTTT
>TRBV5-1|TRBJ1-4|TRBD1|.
CASSLVGTGLNEKLFF
TGCGCCAGCAGCTTGGTCGGGACAGGACTTAATGAAAAACTGTTTTTT
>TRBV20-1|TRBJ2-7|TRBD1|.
CSASPLTGNPLEQYF
TGCAGTGCTAGTCCCCTGACAGGGAATCCCCTCGAGCAGTACTTC
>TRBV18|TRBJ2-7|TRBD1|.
CASSQTGTGPYEQYF
TGTGCCAGCTCACAAACCGGGACAGGGCCCTACGAGCAGTACTTC